Presented here are 18 T cell receptor beta chains from one specimen sequenced in a study of blood T cell repertoires in COVID-19. Libraries were prepared by immunoSEQ multiplex PCR; TCRdb keeps only in-frame clonotypes and omits some of them. The repertoire consists of under 300,000 clones, with about 80% occurring once and the leading ten covering over 3%. The sample was peripheral blood. The receptors were sampled from a woman at least 80 years old with acute or convalescent COVID-19.

The chain employs TRBV15 and TRBJ2-1; 9 bases map to TRBD2. CDR1 is LNHNV and CDR2 is YYDKDF in the germline V gene (reference sequence). The V segment lost 6 bases and the J segment 6 bases; nucleotides outside the gene matches: 12. The CDR3 runs 16 residues. The CDR3 DNA reads TGTGCCACCAGTGATATTAGGGCGGGAGGGCTCAATGAGCAGTTCTTC. Translating it yields CATSDIRAGGLNEQFF.

This clone was seen a handful of times. Other nucleotide sequences in the sample specify the same CDR3. V gene TRBV5-4 combines with J gene TRBJ2-7; 7 bases agree with TRBD2. The germline gives CDR1 SGHNT, CDR2 YYREEE (reference sequence). Trimming removed 0 bases from V and 4 bases from J; junction bases left unmatched: 7. The CDR3 has 15 residues. The CDR3 spells CASSLAGGSGYEQYF. Here the CDR3 DNA reads TGTGCCAGCAGCTTGGCCGGCGGGAGCGGGTACGAGCAGTACTTC.

The chain couples TRBV3-1 (or the pseudogene TRBV3-2) to TRBJ1-1, with a possible D match to TRBD1 (5 bases). The CDR3 contains 14 residues. With 4 bases removed from V and 5 bases from J, the gap between germline ends came to 14 bases. Germline lookup yields CDR1 LGHDT and CDR2 YNNKEL (reference sequence). CDR3 DNA sequence: TGTGCCAGCAGCCGTATGGGGGGGGAGACTGAAGCTTTCTTT. It encodes CASSRMGGETEAFF.

This chain joins TRBV27 and TRBJ1-6; D is undetermined. CDR3 length: 14 residues. V lost 2 bases to trimming and J lost 6 bases, with 8 bases between them. From germline, CDR1 is MNHEY and CDR2 SMNVEV (reference sequence). CDR3: CASSLVSLNSPLHF. The CDR3 region has the DNA TGTGCCAGCAGTTTAGTTAGCCTTAATTCACCCCTCCACTTT.

This CDR3 is CASSQFRAASSYNEQFF. The CDR3 coding sequence is TGCGCCAGCAGCCAATTCCGAGCTGCTAGCTCCTACAATGAGCAGTTCTTC. The gene calls are TRBV4-1 and TRBJ2-1; unclear D gene. Per germline, CDR1 MGHRA and CDR2 YSYEKL. The CDR3 covers 17 residues. Trimming removed 2 bases at V and 0 bases at J, with 14 bases between.

This clone was seen more than once but under ten times. This chain joins TRBV19 and TRBJ1-5, with 7 bases fitting TRBD1. V shed 7 bases and J 4 bases; nucleotides not matched to a gene: 13. The germline V gene encodes CDR1 LNHDA and CDR2 SQIVND (reference sequence). The CDR3 is 16 residues long. The CDR3 DNA sequence: TGTGCCAGTACCCCTCTCGGGACAGTGCAGAATCAGCCCCAGCATTTT. It specifies CASTPLGTVQNQPQHF.

The CDR3 DNA sequence: TGTGCCAGCAGTTTTCCCAGCTCCTATAATTCACCCCTCCACTTT. This encodes CASSFPSSYNSPLHF. The chain carries TRBV28 and TRBJ1-6, with D unclear. The CDR3 runs to 15 residues. CDR1 MDHEN and CDR2 SYDVKM come from the germline V gene. Trimming took 3 bases from V and 0 from J, leaving 6 bases between them.

This clone was observed a handful of times. The chain recombines TRBV11-1 with TRBJ1-1; 8 nucleotides align to TRBD1. Trimming cost V 2 bases and J 6 bases; bases outside gene matches: 8. This CDR3 spans 15 amino acids. Germline V gene data show CDR1 as SGHAT and CDR2 as FQDESV (reference sequence). CDR3 bases: TGTGCCAGCAGCTTAATATTTGGACAGGGTGCTGAAGCTTTCTTT. Protein sequence: CASSLIFGQGAEAFF.

The rearrangement joins TRBV15 to TRBJ2-7, with 7 bases identical to TRBD1. The J segment lost 1 base and the V segment lost 0 bases, leaving 6 bases of the junction unmatched. The CDR3 sequence is 16 residues long. Germline CDR1 and CDR2: LNHNV and YYDKDF (reference sequence). In DNA, the CDR3 is TGTGCCACCAGCAGAGACCTCAAGACAGGGTCCTACGAGCAGTACTTC. Residues: CATSRDLKTGSYEQYF. The full variable domain, rest sourced from reference TRBV15 and TRBJ2-7, is DAMVIQNPRYQVTQFGKPVTLSCSQTLNHNVMYWYQQKSSQAPKLLFHYYDKDFNNEADTPDNFQSRRPNTSFCFLDIRSPGLGDTAMYLCATSRDLKTGSYEQYFGPGTRLTVT.

The chain uses TRBV3-1 (or the pseudogene TRBV3-2) and TRBJ2-7; TRBD2 is a possible D gene (5 bases). This CDR3 region has 17 residues. Germline CDR1 reads LGHDT; CDR2 reads YNNKEL (reference sequence). Between the trimmed V and J ends, which lost 1 base and 0 bases, there was a span of 16 bases. The CDR3 sequence: CASSQVMGGPLSYEQYF. The CDR3 DNA reads TGTGCCAGCAGCCAAGTGATGGGCGGGCCCCTCTCCTACGAGCAGTACTTC.

The gene calls are TRBV3-1 (or the pseudogene TRBV3-2) and TRBJ2-1, with 14 positions matching TRBD2. This CDR3 spans 18 amino acids. CDR1 and CDR2 (germline): LGHDT, YNNKEL (reference sequence). Trimming at V came to 1 base and at J to 2 bases, leaving 4 bases not matched to a gene. The CDR3 sequence is CASSQAGTSGGTYNEQFF. The CDR3 bases are TGTGCCAGCAGCCAAGCCGGGACTAGCGGGGGTACCTACAATGAGCAGTTCTTC.

This clone has a handful of counts. This chain links TRBV10-3 with TRBJ1-2; TRBD1 matches 7 bases. V was pared by 2 bases and J by 0 bases, with 6 bases of the junction left unmatched. Germline assignment: CDR1 ENHRY and CDR2 SYGVKD. This CDR3 comprises 16 residues. CDR3 region: CAISEPGQPTNYGYTF. The CDR3 nucleotides are TGTGCCATCAGTGAGCCGGGACAGCCGACTAACTATGGCTACACCTTC.

The chain recombines TRBV9 with TRBJ2-3, with D maybe TRBD2 (6 bases). The CDR3 is 18 residues long. CDR1 is SGDLS, CDR2 YYNGEE, per germline. V shed 0 bases and J shed 4 bases, with 21 bases lying between them. The CDR3 region is CASSVGGSGGTTADTQYF. In nucleotides, the CDR3 is TGTGCCAGCAGCGTAGGGGGCTCTGGCGGGACGACCGCAGATACGCAGTATTTT.

A single count supports this clone. This chain uses TRBV2 with TRBJ2-1, with D hard to call. CDR1 is SNHLY and CDR2 is FYNNEI in the germline V gene. V was trimmed by 7 bases and J by 0 bases, leaving 10 bases between them. The CDR3 runs 14 residues. CDR3 loop: CASKTESSYNEQFF. CDR3 nucleotide sequence: TGTGCCAGCAAAACAGAGAGCTCCTACAATGAGCAGTTCTTC.

This chain links TRBV25-1 with TRBJ1-6; TRBD1 might be the D (6 bases). This CDR3 contains 15 residues. V shed 5 bases and J shed 7 bases, with 15 bases lying between them. CDR1 is MGHDK, CDR2 SYGVNS, per germline. The CDR3, as DNA: TGTGCCAGCAGTACCCTAGGGGGTCAGAATTCACCCCTCCACTTT. It codes for CASSTLGGQNSPLHF.

V is TRBV7-2 and J is TRBJ2-4; D is unresolved. The germline V gene has CDR1 SGHTA and CDR2 FQGNSA. V lost 3 bases and J lost 0, with 12 bases in between. CDR3 size: 16 residues. The CDR3 nucleotides read TGTGCCAGCAGCTTCGGTGTAAGTCTAGCCAAAAACATTCAGTACTTC. This encodes CASSFGVSLAKNIQYF.

This chain uses TRBV4-1 with TRBJ1-4; TRBD1 is a possible D gene (6 bases). In germline, CDR1 is MGHRA, CDR2 YSYEKL. The CDR3 runs to 20 residues. The V end lost 2 bases, the J end lost 4 bases, and 26 bases lay between the germline ends. This CDR3 is CASSQLSARGIFHVNEKLFF. CDR3 coding DNA: TGCGCCAGCAGCCAACTATCGGCCAGGGGTATTTTCCACGTTAATGAAAAACTGTTTTTT.

The rearrangement links TRBV14 to TRBJ1-5, with 10 bases fitting TRBD1. Trimming at V came to 9 bases and at J to 4 bases, leaving 18 bases not matched to a gene. This CDR3 is 18 amino acids long. Germline V gene lookup returns CDR1 SGHDN and CDR2 FVKESK. CDR3 in DNA: TGTGCCAGAACGTCCGAGTCTCTCGTGGGACAGGGGAATCAGCCCCAGCATTTT. It codes for CARTSESLVGQGNQPQHF. The full variable domain, with the rest looked up from reference TRBV14 and TRBJ1-5, is EAGVTQFPSHSVIEKGQTVTLRCDPISGHDNLYWYRRVMGKEIKFLLHFVKESKQDESGMPNNRFLAERTGGTYSTLKVQPAELEDSGVYFCARTSESLVGQGNQPQHFGDGTRLSIL.